Below, one T cell receptor (beta chain) is given with its context. Its antigen is unknown. This CDR3 has 13 amino acids. Unmatched junction bases numbered 4, after V lost 3 bases and J lost 5 bases. The germline V gene encodes CDR1 SGHNT and CDR2 YYREEE (reference sequence). The PCR employed 60 Vbeta primers together with 13 Jbeta primers. Authors' analysis steps: Around 11 million shared chains were among about 80 million unique TCR beta chains counted in a later analysis. Some clones are missing from TCRdb's copy, which holds only in-frame ones; the method was immunoSEQ multiplex PCR. The V and J calls and clone size were taken over from that table, and D and trimming were inferred from the DNA. The table records about 180,000 clones, around four fifths of them present only once. The sample comes from a study of cytomegalovirus exposure and HLA in healthy donors. Overall study results and limits: Apart from CMV serostatus, no immune exposure information was available.

V is TRBV5-4 and J is TRBJ1-1, with TRBD1 identical over 7 bases. The sequencing sample was made of PBMCs. This sequence originates from a man younger than 35 in good health and CMV-seronegative. CDR3 in DNA: TGTGCCAGCAGCTCGCGCAGGGGGACTGAAGCTTTCTTT. It translates to CASSSRRGTEAFF.